Given below is one T cell receptor beta chain in context. This sample is part of a study of blood T cell repertoires in COVID-19. Per the study methods: Reference gene primer amplification in the assay estimated nucleated cell counts. Produced via immunoSEQ multiplex PCR; TCRdb's table is partial and in-frame only. V and J calls and clone size come straight from that table; D and trimming were deduced from the DNA. The top ten clones hold around 3.9% of a sample with some 290,000 clones, 90% to 95% of them seen once. CDR3 size: 12 residues. CDR1 and CDR2 (germline): SGHDT, YYEEEE. In terms of age and location, participants ranged from about 18 to 100 years and lived in approximately 26 US areas. Exposed enrollees encountered a COVID-19 case at some point within 2 weeks before study entry.

The chain joins TRBV5-6 to TRBJ2-3, with D perhaps TRBD2 (5 bases). This clonotype was obtained from a woman aged 25 to 39 who had been exposed to COVID-19. The specimen was PBMCs or T cells enriched from blood (not recorded which). Written as DNA, the CDR3 is TGTGCAAGTTCGGGGTTGACAGATACGCAGTATTTT. Protein product: CASSGLTDTQYF.